The count of the clone carrying this T cell receptor (beta chain) is one. This record belongs to a study of T cells in tumors after PD-1 blockade. The CDR3 consists of 14 residues. The germline CDR1 and CDR2 sequences are LNHDA and SQIVND (reference sequence). V was pared by 1 base and J by 2 bases, with 2 bases of the junction left unmatched. Data came from immunoSEQ multiplex PCR; TCRdb stores just in-frame clones and leaves some out. There are 61,000 or so clones in the sample; about 80% occur only once, and roughly 12% lies in the top ten. The sequencing used PBMCs, collected before anti-PD-1 treatment. This sequence originates from a human donor with basal cell carcinoma. The genes are TRBV19 and TRBJ2-7; 7 positions match TRBD2. CDR3 DNA sequence: TGTGCCAGTAGTATAGCGGCGGGGGCCTACGAGCAGTACTTC. Its translation: CASSIAAGAYEQYF.